A single sample is the source of the 20 T cell receptor beta chains below, sequenced in a study of radiotherapy plus CTLA-4 blockade in lung cancer (dated by TCRdb to the late 2010s). Library preparation used the immunoSEQ multiplex PCR assay. TCRdb holds this immuneACCESS table with in-frame rearrangements only. Some clones are missing; in checked studies, unresolved V genes explain under half, and the rest has no known cause. The sample contains over 50,000 clones, over 75% of them found a single time. The ten largest clonotypes hold 16% of the sample. Sequencing was performed on peripheral blood, taken from a patient treated with radiotherapy plus ipilimumab. These TCRs come from a human donor with non-small cell lung cancer who had a complete response to radiotherapy plus ipilimumab.

This clone was seen only once. CDR3 region: CASTDLGQGGTFF. CDR3 DNA sequence: TGTGCCAGCACCGACTTGGGACAGGGTGGAACTTTCTTT. The J gene is TRBJ1-1, the V gene TRBV27; 9 bases line up with TRBD1. This CDR3 has 13 residues. V shed 7 bases and J 12 bases; nucleotides not matched to a gene: 12. In germline, CDR1 is MNHEY, CDR2 SMNVEV (reference sequence).

This clone was seen only once. This chain joins TRBV5-1 and TRBJ2-5; D is unresolved. Germline values: CDR1 SGHRS, CDR2 YFSETQ. CDR3 length: 16 amino acids. V dropped 0 bases and J dropped 2 bases, with 14 bases sitting between them. In DNA, the CDR3 is TGCGCCAGCAGCTTGGGGCAGCGCCGCTTACAAGAGACCCAGTACTTC. Protein sequence: CASSLGQRRLQETQYF.

The gene calls are TRBV5-8 and TRBJ2-3; 14 positions match TRBD2. Germline V gives CDR1 SGHTS, CDR2 YDEGEE. There are 19 residues in the CDR3. With 4 bases clipped from V and 0 bases from J, the junction kept 10 bases outside the gene matches. The CDR3 spells CASSHGTSGRRLSTDTQYF. The CDR3 region has the DNA TGTGCCAGCAGCCATGGGACTAGCGGGAGACGCCTTAGCACAGATACGCAGTATTTT.

V is TRBV9 and J is TRBJ1-2, with 10 bases that match TRBD1. This CDR3 comprises 15 residues. CDR1 is SGDLS, CDR2 YYNGEE, per germline. J gave up 7 bases and V 4 bases, and 10 bases lay outside the gene matches. As DNA, the CDR3 is TGTGCCAGCAGCCTAGCCGCGGGGACAGGGGCTGGCTACACCTTC. Its translation is CASSLAAGTGAGYTF.

CDR3 sequence: CASSRQVSTDTQYF. The CDR3 nucleotides read TGTGCCAGCAGCCGCCAGGTTAGCACAGATACGCAGTATTTT. V usage is TRBV5-8 and J usage is TRBJ2-3; D is unresolved. V lost 4 bases, J lost 0 bases, and 9 bases lay in between. Germline V CDR1 and CDR2: SGHTS, YDEGEE. The CDR3 runs 14 residues.

The chain joins TRBV6-5 to TRBJ1-6; no firm D call. CDR3 size: 15 residues. CDR1 is MNHEY, CDR2 SVGAGI, per germline. V was cut by 5 bases and J by 7 bases, with 15 bases left in between. The CDR3 DNA is TGTGCCAGCAGTCTCCCCGGTAGCGGGAATTCACCCCTCCACTTT. Protein: CASSLPGSGNSPLHF.

The CDR3 loop is CASSLMDRTSYEQYF. The DNA of the CDR3 is TGTGCCAGCAGCTTAATGGACAGGACCTCCTACGAGCAGTACTTC. V and J are TRBV7-8 and TRBJ2-7; 7 positions match TRBD1. Unmatched junction bases numbered 4, after V lost 2 bases and J lost 0 bases. This CDR3 is 15 amino acids long. From germline, CDR1 is SGHVS and CDR2 FQNEAQ.

The count of this clone is one. The chain links TRBV5-8 to TRBJ2-4, with 7 bases identical to TRBD2. The germline V gene encodes CDR1 SGHTS and CDR2 YDEGEE. J lost 1 base, V lost 4 bases, and 2 bases had no gene match. The CDR3 loop spans 14 amino acids. The CDR3 nucleotides are TGTGCCAGCAGCCTCGGGGGGGCCAAAAACATTCAGTACTTC. As protein: CASSLGGAKNIQYF.

The chain joins TRBV27 to TRBJ2-5, with 10 bases identical to TRBD1. The CDR3 spans 14 residues. The V gene end was trimmed by 4 bases and the J gene end by 4 bases; junction bases not matched to a gene: 3. CDR1 is MNHEY and CDR2 is SMNVEV in the germline V gene (reference sequence). The CDR3 region is CASSYRDRGETQYF. The DNA of the CDR3 is TGTGCCAGCAGTTATCGGGACAGGGGAGAGACCCAGTACTTC.

CDR3 sequence reads: CASSPLADMNTEAFF. In DNA, the CDR3 is TGTGCCAGCTCACCACTTGCGGATATGAACACTGAAGCTTTCTTT. The rearrangement uses TRBV18 and TRBJ1-1; no definite D call. The V and J ends lost 1 base and 0 bases respectively, with 9 bases between them. In germline, CDR1 is KGHSH, CDR2 LQKENI. CDR3 size: 15 residues.

Turning to this clone: This CDR3 is also generated by other DNA sequences in the sample. CDR3 amino acids: CASSSQGGETQYF. The CDR3 nucleotides read TGCGCCAGCAGCTCTCAGGGAGGAGAGACCCAGTACTTC. This sequence joins TRBV5-1 and TRBJ2-5; perhaps TRBD2 as D (6 bases). CDR3 length: 13 amino acids. Deletions cut 3 bases from V and 4 bases from J, with 10 bases between. Per germline, CDR1 SGHRS and CDR2 YFSETQ.

The genes are TRBV6-6 and TRBJ1-2, with D perhaps matching TRBD1 (5 bases). Germline V CDR1 and CDR2: MNHNY, SVGAGI (reference sequence). The CDR3 is 13 amino acids. The V end was cut by 2 bases, the J end by 2 bases, with 6 bases between. The CDR3: CASSYDRNYGYTF. CDR3 nucleotides: TGTGCCAGCAGTTACGACAGAAACTATGGCTACACCTTC.

This chain links TRBV7-9 with TRBJ1-4; D unresolved. Trimming shortened V by 0 bases and J by 0 bases, and 8 bases separated the two germline ends. The CDR3 is 16 residues long. The germline gives CDR1 SEHNR, CDR2 FQNEAQ (reference sequence). In DNA, the CDR3 is TGTGCCAGCAGCTTAGCGCTGAGAACAACTAATGAAAAACTGTTTTTT. This encodes CASSLALRTTNEKLFF.

The chain uses TRBV9 and TRBJ2-1; 13 bases are a match to TRBD2. This CDR3 is 16 amino acids long. Per germline, CDR1 SGDLS and CDR2 YYNGEE. The J segment lost 12 bases and the V segment lost 0 bases, leaving 9 bases of the junction unmatched. The CDR3 coding sequence is TGTGCCAGCAGCGTAGCCGGGACTAGCGGGGCCAGCGGGCAGTTCTTC. Protein: CASSVAGTSGASGQFF. The variable domain in full, with the rest retrieved from reference TRBV9 and TRBJ2-1, is DSGVTQTPKHLITATGQRVTLRCSPRSGDLSVYWYQQSLDQGLQFLIQYYNGEERAKGNILERFSAQQFPDLHSELNLSSLELGDSALYFCASSVAGTSGASGQFFGPGTRLTVL.

The rearrangement links TRBV4-3 to TRBJ1-4, with 7 positions matching TRBD1. The CDR3 covers 15 residues. V was clipped by 0 bases and J by 8 bases; unmatched bases: 6. The germline gives CDR1 LGHNA, CDR2 YSLEER. CDR3 region: CASSQERQGWEKLFF. CDR3 nucleotide sequence: TGCGCCAGCAGCCAAGAGAGACAGGGTTGGGAAAAACTGTTTTTT.

This rearrangement joins TRBV15 to TRBJ2-6; D is perhaps TRBD2 (6 bases). The germline V gene has CDR1 LNHNV and CDR2 YYDKDF (reference sequence). This CDR3 has 19 amino acids. Deletions cut 0 bases from V and 0 bases from J, with 15 bases between. Here the CDR3 reads CATSRDWAGTFSGANVLTF. DNA for the CDR3: TGTGCCACCAGCAGAGATTGGGCGGGGACCTTCTCTGGGGCCAACGTCCTGACTTTC.

The chain employs TRBV9 and TRBJ2-7; 8 bases match TRBD2. The length of the CDR3 is 16 residues. Trimming removed 4 bases from V and 4 bases from J; junction bases left unmatched: 13. Looked up from germline, CDR1 is SGDLS and CDR2 is YYNGEE. CDR3 sequence reads: CASSPCRGGALYEQYF. The CDR3 DNA is TGTGCCAGCAGCCCTTGTCGGGGGGGCGCTTTGTACGAGCAGTACTTC.

The CDR3: CASSVALDRTYGYTF. The CDR3 DNA follows: TGTGCCAGCAGCGTAGCCCTGGACAGGACTTATGGCTACACCTTC. The chain recombines TRBV9 with TRBJ1-2, with TRBD1 identical over 7 bases. CDR1 and CDR2 from the germline V gene are SGDLS and YYNGEE. The CDR3 is 15 amino acids. The V and J ends lost 0 bases and 5 bases, in that order; junction bases with no gene match: 7.

The chain carries TRBV27 and TRBJ2-1; 11 positions agree with TRBD2. The germline V gene encodes CDR1 MNHEY and CDR2 SMNVEV (reference sequence). CDR3 size: 17 residues. The trim removed 7 bases at V and 7 bases at J, leaving 15 bases unmatched. The CDR3 spells CASTWGLAVFKKNEQFF. The CDR3 nucleotides are TGTGCCAGCACCTGGGGACTAGCGGTCTTCAAAAAAAATGAGCAGTTCTTC.

The table lists this clone with a count of one. The rearrangement joins TRBV11-2 to TRBJ2-5; TRBD1 matches 10 bases. The CDR3 sequence is 16 residues long. Losses at the gene ends were 2 bases for V and 5 bases for J; bases not matched to a gene: 8. The germline gives CDR1 SGHAT, CDR2 FQNNGV. The CDR3 is CASSLTGQGIGETQYF. Here the CDR3 DNA reads TGTGCCAGCAGCTTAACGGGACAGGGGATTGGGGAGACCCAGTACTTC.